The entry below gives a single T cell receptor beta chain sequence along with its context. The antigen is not known. This sample stems from a study of circulating CD8 cells and anti-PD-1 response in melanoma. Study outcomes and limitations: TIGIT repertoires were least diverse, DNEG repertoires most diverse. Peptide assays on expanded sorted subsets replaced tumor-based reactivity testing. Most experiments lacked replicates.

The CDR3 covers 15 residues. Germline V lookup: CDR1 MNHEY, CDR2 SMNVEV (reference sequence). V lost 2 bases and J lost 2, with 10 bases in between. Live CD3+CD8+TCRalphabeta+ cells were sorted into four subsets by PD-1 and/or TIGIT. The QIAseq Immune Repertoire TCR panel built the libraries from roughly 15 ng of total RNA. TCRdb re-analysed the reads in MiXCR, keeping a single row per CDR3 protein. This sample has about 2,100 distinct CDR3 sequences, with almost 7.5% found just once. The chain couples TRBV27 to TRBJ2-1, with no clear D. The sample in question was CD8+ T cells from PBMCs, obtained at baseline or after one month of anti-PD-1 therapy (not recorded which). The TCR sequence derives from a human donor with melanoma. In DNA, the CDR3 is TGTGCCAGCAGTTTAGAAGTATCCCCCTACAATGAGCAGTTCTTC. As protein: CASSLEVSPYNEQFF.